Listed below are T cell receptor beta chains from one sample, sequenced in a study of CD8+CD57+ T cells in acquired aplastic anemia. TCRdb fed the reads into MiXCR, producing one record per CDR3 protein. The sample carries approximately 59,000 distinct CDR3 sequences, roughly 60% recorded once. Sequences were obtained from sorted CD4+, CD8+, or CD8+CD57+ T cells (not recorded which) from PBMCs. Receptors originate from a human donor with aplastic anemia. Both conserved end residues are part of each CDR3. A D gene is named only where the DNA matches it firmly. Clone size appears in some rows only: once, few, many, or a class for an expanded clone.

v_gene,j_gene,d_gene,abundance,CDR3aa,CDR3nt
TRBV20-1,TRBJ1-2,NA,NA,CSASTDYGYTF,TGCAGTGCTAGTACCGACTATGGCTACACCTTC
TRBV7-6,TRBJ1-1,NA,NA,CASSVGRNTEAFF,TGTGCCAGCAGTGTCGGACGGAACACTGAAGCTTTCTTT
TRBV6-1,TRBJ2-3,NA,NA,CATSERSDTQYF,TGTGCCACCTCCGAACGGTCAGATACGCAGTATTTT
TRBV6-1,TRBJ1-2,NA,NA,CASAKDSYYGYTF,TGTGCCAGCGCCAAAGACAGTTACTATGGCTACACCTTC
TRBV19,TRBJ2-1,TRBD1,NA,CASTGTDLGEQFF,TGTGCCAGTACGGGGACAGACCTAGGCGAGCAGTTCTTC
TRBV11-2,TRBJ2-2,NA,NA,CDSSLVWGNTGGLFF,TGTGACAGCAGCTTAGTATGGGGGAACACCGGGGGGCTGTTTTTT
TRBV11-1,TRBJ2-1,TRBD2,NA,CASSIRGGLDEQFF,TGTGCCAGCAGCATACGGGGGGGGCTGGATGAGCAGTTCTTC
TRBV5-1,TRBJ2-2,NA,NA,CASSLDGSGELFF,TGCGCCAGCAGCTTGGATGGGTCCGGGGAGCTGTTTTTT
TRBV7-9,TRBJ1-2,TRBD1,NA,CARGTGDGYTF,TGTGCCAGAGGGACAGGGGATGGCTACACCTTC
TRBV9,TRBJ1-6,NA,many,CASSVDAGRNSPLHF,TGTGCCAGCAGCGTAGATGCCGGGAGGAATTCACCCCTCCACTTT
TRBV7-2,TRBJ2-7,NA,NA,CASSFISDEQYF,TGTGCCAGCAGCTTCATTTCTGACGAGCAGTACTTC
TRBV19,TRBJ2-7,NA,NA,CASSLAPTTYLYEQYF,TGTGCCAGCAGCTTAGCTCCTACCACCTACTTATACGAGCAGTACTTC
TRBV25-1,TRBJ1-1,TRBD1,NA,CASTPTGQGAGTEAFF,TGTGCCAGCACCCCAACGGGACAGGGGGCGGGGACTGAAGCTTTCTTT
TRBV10-1,TRBJ2-7,NA,NA,CASSEILAPYEQYF,TGCGCCAGCAGTGAGATTCTAGCCCCCTACGAGCAGTACTTC
TRBV19,TRBJ1-1,NA,NA,CASRLTANTEAFF,TGTGCCAGTAGGTTGACAGCCAACACTGAAGCTTTCTTT
TRBV25-1,TRBJ1-1,TRBD1,NA,CASSIRDRDTEAFF,TGTGCCAGCAGTATCCGGGACAGGGATACTGAAGCTTTCTTT
TRBV28,TRBJ1-5,NA,many,CASSLKGQGYQPQHF,TGTGCCAGCAGTTTGAAAGGCCAGGGTTATCAGCCCCAGCATTTT
TRBV2,TRBJ1-3,NA,NA,CASSEGRAGNTIYF,TGTGCCAGCAGTGAGGGCAGGGCTGGAAACACCATATATTTT
TRBV29-1,TRBJ1-1,TRBD1,NA,CSVEGEGAGTEAFF,TGCAGCGTTGAAGGAGAGGGGGCGGGCACTGAAGCTTTCTTT
TRBV6-5,TRBJ2-1,NA,once,CASSYDPGRNEQFF,TGTGCCAGCAGTTACGACCCGGGGCGCAATGAGCAGTTCTTC
TRBV19,TRBJ1-1,TRBD1,few,CASSISGTGNTEAFF,TGTGCCAGTAGTATATCCGGGACAGGGAACACTGAAGCTTTCTTT
TRBV10-3,TRBJ2-7,NA,NA,CATGGMSYEQYF,TGTGCCACCGGAGGGATGTCCTACGAGCAGTACTTC